The clone carrying this TCR beta chain was recorded many times. What it binds is not known. The data belong to a study of beta chain features in type 1 diabetes. Overall study context: Across all samples, fewer than 140 million sorted cells were examined.

Findings and limits, study-wide: Whether TCRB rearrangement is influenced by HLA type went unresolved here. VDJ junctions from patients with type 1 diabetes contained fewer insertions and more deletions.

CDR3 length equals 14 residues. V lost 2 bases, J lost 5 bases, and 13 bases lay in between. Germline loops: CDR1 MDHEN, CDR2 SYDVKM. Expressed TCRB transcripts were sequenced because the isolated RNA had all been reverse transcribed beforehand. Data came from immunoSEQ multiplex PCR; TCRdb stores just in-frame clones and leaves some out. Among approximately 140,000 clones listed, about 7% were seen once. Sequencing was performed on central memory CD4+ T cells from blood. The TCR was taken from a woman under 40 in good health. The rearrangement uses TRBV28 and TRBJ2-7; D unresolved. The CDR3 nucleotides read TGTGCCAGCAGTTTACCTACCCCGGTGGACGAGCAGTACTTC. It is translated as CASSLPTPVDEQYF.